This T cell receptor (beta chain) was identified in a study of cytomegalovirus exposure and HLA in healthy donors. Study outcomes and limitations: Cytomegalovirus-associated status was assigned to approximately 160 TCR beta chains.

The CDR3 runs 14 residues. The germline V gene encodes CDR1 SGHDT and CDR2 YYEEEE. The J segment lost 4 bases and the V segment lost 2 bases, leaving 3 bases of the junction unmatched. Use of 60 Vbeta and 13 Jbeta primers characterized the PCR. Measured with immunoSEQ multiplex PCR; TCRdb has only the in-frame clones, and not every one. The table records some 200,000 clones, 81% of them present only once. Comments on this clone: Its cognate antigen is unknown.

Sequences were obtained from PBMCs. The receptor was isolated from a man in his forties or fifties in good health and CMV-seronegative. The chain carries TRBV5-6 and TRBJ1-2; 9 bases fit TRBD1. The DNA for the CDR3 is TGTGCCAGCAGCTTCGGACAGGGGAGCTATGGCTACACCTTC. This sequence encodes CASSFGQGSYGYTF.